The 27 T cell receptor beta chains below were found in one sample sequenced in a study of Ad26.COV2.S vaccination and SARS-CoV-2 variants. Treatment reported: 15 to 20 received Ad26.COV2.S at low or high dose, single or two shots; about 5 received placebo; per-sample allocation not given. On day 63 after the first injection, vaccine and placebo recipients gave samples. Produced via immunoSEQ multiplex PCR; TCRdb's table is partial and in-frame only. The table lists some 290,000 clones, around 81% of them singletons. This specimen was peripheral blood, taken in a trial of Ad26.COV2.S vaccine versus placebo. All receptors derive from a person between 18 and 65 years old who received the Ad26.COV2.S COVID-19 vaccine or a placebo.

The DNA of the CDR3 is TGTGCCAGCAGTTCTTGGGGGACAGGGAACACCGGGGAGCTGTTTTTT. Protein product: CASSSWGTGNTGELFF. The rearrangement links TRBV27 to TRBJ2-2; 8 bases line up with TRBD1. Looked up from germline, CDR1 is MNHEY and CDR2 is SMNVEV (reference sequence). V gave up 4 bases and J gave up 1 base; unmatched junction bases: 5. The CDR3 length is 16 residues.

This clone was recorded a few times. The V gene is TRBV5-5, the J gene TRBJ1-5; perhaps TRBD1 as D (6 bases). Between the trimmed V and J ends, which lost 0 bases and 3 bases, there was a span of 10 bases. This CDR3 comprises 15 residues. CDR1 and CDR2 (germline): SGHKS, YYEKEE (reference sequence). CDR3 amino acids: CASSLATGTNQPQHF. The CDR3 region has the DNA TGTGCCAGCAGCTTGGCTACAGGGACCAATCAGCCCCAGCATTTT.

The chain has TRBV30 and TRBJ1-6; D may be TRBD1 (6 bases). V shed 3 bases and J shed 9 bases, with 18 bases lying between them. CDR1 and CDR2 from the germline V gene are GTSNPN and SVGIG (reference sequence). CDR3 length: 15 amino acids. This CDR3 is CAWREQGVKGSPLHF. The CDR3 coding sequence is TGTGCCTGGAGAGAACAGGGTGTAAAGGGTTCACCCCTCCACTTT. Full variable domain (remainder filled in from reference TRBV30 and TRBJ1-6): SQTIHQWPATLVQPVGSPLSLECTVEGTSNPNLYWYRQAAGRGLQLLFYSVGIGQISSEVPQNLSASRPQDRQFILSSKKLLLSDSGFYLCAWREQGVKGSPLHFGNGTRLTVT.

This rearrangement joins TRBV9 to TRBJ2-5; 9 bases agree with TRBD2. The germline gives CDR1 SGDLS, CDR2 YYNGEE. This CDR3 spans 16 amino acids. After removal of 0 bases from V and 1 base from J, the junction contained 4 bases not matched to a gene. CDR3 DNA sequence: TGTGCCAGCAGCGTAGGAGGCGGGGGGGCCCAAGAGACCCAGTACTTC. Amino acid sequence: CASSVGGGGAQETQYF.

In this sample, this clone turned up a few times. The chain joins TRBV6-5 to TRBJ2-7, with a weak D call TRBD2 (5 bases). V dropped 8 bases and J dropped 4 bases, with 9 bases sitting between them. CDR1 and CDR2 (germline): MNHEY, SVGAGI. The CDR3 has 11 residues. The CDR3 nucleotides are TGTGCCAGCGGACTCCAATACGAGCAGTACTTC. Its protein is CASGLQYEQYF.

The chain is built from TRBV7-9 and TRBJ2-5, with D perhaps given as TRBD1 or TRBD2 (5 bases each). Germline V gene lookup returns CDR1 SEHNR and CDR2 FQNEAQ (reference sequence). Trimming cost V 5 bases and J 4 bases, with 17 bases left between them. This CDR3 is 15 amino acids long. CDR3 bases: TGTGCCAGCAGCCCTAGGGACCGGTTCGGAGAGACCCAGTACTTC. This translates into CASSPRDRFGETQYF.

There are a few counts of this clone. The chain employs TRBV5-1 and TRBJ2-5; D gene unclear. Germline V gives CDR1 SGHRS, CDR2 YFSETQ. The V gene lost 0 bases and the J gene lost 1 base, with 4 bases spanning the gap. The length of the CDR3 is 13 residues. The CDR3 DNA is TGCGCCAGCAGCTTGGTCCCCCAAGAGACCCAGTACTTC. It specifies CASSLVPQETQYF.

The V gene is TRBV10-1, the J gene TRBJ2-1; 7 nucleotides line up with TRBD2. This CDR3 contains 14 residues. Unmatched junction bases numbered 4, after V lost 2 bases and J lost 6 bases. The V gene's germline CDR1 is WNHNN and CDR2 SYGVQD (reference sequence). This CDR3 reads CASSEAGRVNEQFF. The CDR3 DNA is TGCGCCAGCAGTGAGGCAGGGAGGGTCAATGAGCAGTTCTTC.

V is TRBV19 and J is TRBJ1-5, with TRBD1 matching 7 bases. CDR1 and CDR2 from the germline V gene are LNHDA and SQIVND (reference sequence). The CDR3 is made up of 15 amino acids. Germline trimming cut 5 bases from V and 5 bases from J; bases unmatched to any gene: 9. The CDR3 is CASSDHRGGYQPQHF. CDR3 nucleotide sequence: TGTGCCAGTAGTGATCACAGGGGAGGGTATCAGCCCCAGCATTTT.

J is TRBJ1-2 and V is TRBV5-3; a possible D gene is TRBD1 (6 bases). TRBV5-3 is identified as an open reading frame with a role that is uncertain. This CDR3 spans 15 amino acids. The ends were cut back, 0 bases at V and 6 bases at J, with 15 bases in the middle. The CDR3 DNA follows: TGTGCCAGAAGCTTGGGTCCCGGGGGCGTTGATGGCTACACCTTC. It codes for CARSLGPGGVDGYTF.

The rearrangement joins TRBV7-3 to TRBJ2-1; no clear D. Germline V gene sequence: CDR1 SGHTA, CDR2 FQGTGA. The CDR3 is 13 residues long. Trimming took off 4 bases at V and 5 bases at J, with 9 bases between the two ends. The CDR3 loop reads CASSSGFDNEQFF. The CDR3 DNA reads TGTGCCAGCAGCTCAGGATTCGACAATGAGCAGTTCTTC. Complete variable domain (other parts from reference TRBV7-3 and TRBJ2-1): GAGVSQTPSNKVTEKGKYVELRCDPISGHTALYWYRQSLGQGPEFLIYFQGTGAADDSGLPNDRFFAVRPEGSVSTLKIQRTERGDSAVYLCASSSGFDNEQFFGPGTRLTVL.

The CDR3 protein is CASNPWRNTEAFF. The DNA for the CDR3 is TGTGCCAGCAACCCTTGGAGAAACACTGAAGCTTTCTTT. This chain connects TRBV7-9 to TRBJ1-1; unclear D gene. The germline gives CDR1 SEHNR, CDR2 FQNEAQ (reference sequence). Trimming pared 7 bases from V and 2 bases from J, leaving 11 bases between. The CDR3 sequence is 13 residues long.

V usage is TRBV28 and J usage is TRBJ2-7; the match to TRBD2 covers 8 bases. The CDR3 has 15 amino acids. V shed 6 bases, J shed 6 bases, and the junction held 13 bases outside the gene matches. Germline CDR1 is MDHEN and CDR2 is SYDVKM. For the CDR3, the DNA is TGTGCCAGCAGATCCCCAAGCGGGGGCCCGGGCGAGCAGTACTTC. It encodes CASRSPSGGPGEQYF.

The J gene is TRBJ1-3, the V gene TRBV18; D perhaps matches TRBD1 (6 bases). Trimming took 6 bases from V and 1 from J, leaving 16 bases between them. The CDR3 sequence is 16 residues long. Germline CDR1 KGHSH, CDR2 LQKENI. The CDR3 loop is CASSPSRGPSGNTIYF. The CDR3 DNA reads TGTGCCAGCTCCCCGTCCCGGGGGCCTTCTGGAAACACCATATATTTT.

The rearrangement links TRBV5-1 to TRBJ2-5, with TRBD1 matching 9 bases. CDR1 is SGHRS, CDR2 YFSETQ, per germline. The CDR3 has 16 residues. Germline trimming cut 4 bases from V and 4 bases from J; bases unmatched to any gene: 11. CDR3: CASSTDRGVVPETQYF. The CDR3 coding sequence is TGCGCCAGCAGCACCGACAGGGGGGTAGTGCCAGAGACCCAGTACTTC.

The J gene is TRBJ2-1, the V gene TRBV25-1, with TRBD2 as a possible D gene (5 bases). Germline V gene sequence: CDR1 MGHDK, CDR2 SYGVNS. The CDR3 consists of 18 residues. V lost 2 bases to trimming and J lost 2 bases, with 19 bases between them. CDR3 region: CASSEVSEETPTYNEQFF. The CDR3 bases are TGTGCCAGCAGTGAAGTTTCGGAGGAGACCCCCACCTACAATGAGCAGTTCTTC.

For the CDR3, the DNA is TGTGCCATCACTATAGGGGGGCCGAGGGAGACCCAGTACTTC. As protein: CAITIGGPRETQYF. The chain couples TRBV5-4 to TRBJ2-5, with D perhaps assigned TRBD1 or TRBD2 (6 bases each). Germline assignment: CDR1 SGHNT and CDR2 YYREEE (reference sequence). V was clipped by 9 bases and J by 5 bases, with 20 bases between them. The CDR3 totals 14 residues.

The chain couples TRBV9 to TRBJ1-5; D perhaps matches TRBD1 (5 bases). From germline, CDR1 is SGDLS and CDR2 YYNGEE. Deletions cut 4 bases from V and 5 bases from J, with 22 bases between. The CDR3 extends over 17 amino acids. The CDR3: CASSPKRGRAGDQPQHF. The CDR3 region has the DNA TGTGCCAGCAGCCCAAAAAGGGGCAGGGCGGGGGATCAGCCCCAGCATTTT.

The chain uses TRBV7-9 and TRBJ2-5; 10 bases agree with TRBD1. The ends lost 8 bases at V and 5 bases at J; junction bases unmatched: 2. The CDR3 contains 12 residues. From germline, CDR1 is SEHNR and CDR2 FQNEAQ (reference sequence). The CDR3 coding sequence is TGTGCCAGCGGGACAGGGGCGGAGACCCAGTACTTC. This sequence encodes CASGTGAETQYF.

J is TRBJ2-3 and V is TRBV28; the D gene is possibly TRBD2 (6 bases). The CDR3 consists of 20 residues. Trimming cost V 4 bases and J 2 bases, with 28 bases left between them. The V gene's germline CDR1 is MDHEN and CDR2 SYDVKM. The CDR3 DNA sequence: TGTGCCAGCAGTTCCCCCAACGGGGGTTTTGGGGAACCGGACACAGATACGCAGTATTTT. It encodes CASSSPNGGFGEPDTDTQYF.

The V gene is TRBV7-9, the J gene TRBJ1-5; possibly TRBD1 for D (5 bases). CDR3 size: 16 residues. Germline loops: CDR1 SEHNR, CDR2 FQNEAQ (reference sequence). Between the trimmed V and J ends, which lost 2 bases and 2 bases, there was a span of 13 bases. CDR3 region: CASSLSQGAGNQPQHF. DNA for the CDR3: TGTGCCAGCAGCTTATCCCAGGGTGCTGGCAATCAGCCCCAGCATTTT.

Concerning this clone: Other DNA sequences of this sample code for an identical CDR3. The chain is built from TRBV28 and TRBJ1-1, with D possibly matching TRBD1 (5 bases). V was clipped by 6 bases and J by 4 bases, with 12 bases between them. This CDR3 is 13 amino acids long. CDR1 and CDR2 (germline): MDHEN, SYDVKM. This CDR3 is CASSRPGGTEAFF. The CDR3 DNA reads as TGTGCCAGCAGCCGACCTGGGGGCACTGAAGCTTTCTTT.

CDR3 loop: CASSLGRGSIGELFF. DNA for the CDR3: TGCGCCAGCAGCTTGGGACGGGGGAGTATCGGGGAGCTGTTTTTT. The chain links TRBV5-1 to TRBJ2-2, with D perhaps TRBD2 (6 bases). The germline V and J ends were trimmed by 0 bases and 7 bases, with 13 bases remaining between them. The CDR3 is made up of 15 amino acids. Germline lookup yields CDR1 SGHRS and CDR2 YFSETQ.

The chain is built from TRBV15 and TRBJ2-5; TRBD2 might be the D (5 bases). Germline V gene data show CDR1 as LNHNV and CDR2 as YYDKDF (reference sequence). This CDR3 spans 14 amino acids. Trimming stripped 1 base from V and 5 bases from J, with 11 bases between. Here the CDR3 DNA reads TGTGCCACCAGCAGAGTCCCCGAGGGTGAGACCCAGTACTTC. This encodes CATSRVPEGETQYF.

The CDR3 is CASSLAPRGNQPQHF. The CDR3 bases are TGTGCCAGCAGCTTAGCACCCAGGGGGAATCAGCCCCAGCATTTT. The chain employs TRBV7-2 and TRBJ1-5; 7 bases map to TRBD1. Germline values: CDR1 SGHTA, CDR2 FQGNSA. The CDR3 spans 15 residues. The V segment lost 0 bases and the J segment 4 bases; nucleotides outside the gene matches: 3.

The chain is built from TRBV20-1 and TRBJ1-5; tentative D call: TRBD1 (5 bases). The CDR3 is 14 residues long. Germline V gene sequence: CDR1 DFQATT, CDR2 SNEGSKA (reference sequence). V was clipped by 3 bases and J by 6 bases, with 15 bases between them. CDR3 amino acids: CSASSGVGGQPQHF. CDR3 nucleotide sequence: TGCAGTGCTAGTTCGGGGGTTGGTGGTCAGCCCCAGCATTTT.

The chain couples TRBV15 to TRBJ1-1, with 7 bases fitting TRBD1. The CDR3 consists of 16 residues. CDR1 LNHNV and CDR2 YYDKDF come from the germline V gene (reference sequence). J lost 1 base, V lost 1 base, and 6 bases had no gene match. The CDR3 sequence: CATSRGFGQANTEAFF. CDR3 coding DNA: TGTGCCACCAGCAGAGGGTTCGGACAGGCGAACACTGAAGCTTTCTTT.